Below are 13 T cell receptor beta chains sequenced from a single sample in a study of OX40 agonist ivuxolimab in advanced cancers. Clones were read by immunoSEQ multiplex PCR, and TCRdb kept only the in-frame ones, dropping some. This sample has tens of thousands of clones; more than 80% occur once, and the top ten carry around 2.3%. The sequencing here drew on CD4+ or CD8+ T cells sorted from blood, taken in a trial of the OX40 agonist ivuxolimab. The receptors derive from an adult with an advanced solid tumor such as melanoma, head and neck, liver or kidney cancer.

The rearrangement links TRBV9 to TRBJ2-3; D is possibly TRBD1 (6 bases). The CDR3 is 16 residues long. In germline, CDR1 is SGDLS, CDR2 YYNGEE. Trimming took off 1 base at V and 4 bases at J, with 16 bases between the two ends. This chain's CDR3 is CASSVSPGAVADTQYF. In nucleotides, the CDR3 is TGTGCCAGCAGCGTATCCCCAGGGGCGGTTGCAGATACGCAGTATTTT. Based on the CDR3 plus reference TRBV9 and TRBJ2-3, the full variable domain is DSGVTQTPKHLITATGQRVTLRCSPRSGDLSVYWYQQSLDQGLQFLIQYYNGEERAKGNILERFSAQQFPDLHSELNLSSLELGDSALYFCASSVSPGAVADTQYFGPGTRLTVL.

This chain connects TRBV6-1 to TRBJ2-3, with 9 bases identical to TRBD1. Trimming cost V 4 bases and J 7 bases; bases outside gene matches: 9. Germline CDR1 and CDR2: MNHNS and SASEGT. This CDR3 region has 15 residues. CDR3 coding DNA: TGTGCCAGCAGTGTCTCGACAGGGGGTGGTAATACGCAGTATTTT. Its protein product is CASSVSTGGGNTQYF.

The chain has TRBV2 and TRBJ1-3; D not resolved. Trimming pared 0 bases from V and 6 bases from J, leaving 12 bases between. CDR1 is SNHLY and CDR2 is FYNNEI in the germline V gene. CDR3 length equals 15 residues. For the CDR3, the DNA is TGTGCCAGCAGTGAAGCGTACGGCGGTGTAAACACCATATATTTT. Translated, it gives CASSEAYGGVNTIYF.

This clone occurred once. The V call is TRBV28, the J call TRBJ1-3; tentatively, D is TRBD1 (6 bases). CDR1 is MDHEN, CDR2 SYDVKM, per germline. V was clipped by 8 bases and J by 0 bases, with 8 bases between them. The CDR3 runs 13 residues. The CDR3 region has the DNA TGTGCCAGCCTGGGACACTCTGGAAACACCATATATTTT. Protein: CASLGHSGNTIYF.

The rearrangement uses TRBV4-2 and TRBJ2-1, with 8 bases that match TRBD2. CDR1 LGHNA and CDR2 YNFKEQ come from the germline V gene. This CDR3 has 16 residues. The V gene end was trimmed by 2 bases and the J gene end by 3 bases; junction bases not matched to a gene: 6. DNA for the CDR3: TGTGCCAGCAGCCAAATTCTAGCGGGCGACTACAATGAGCAGTTCTTC. Translating it yields CASSQILAGDYNEQFF.

A single count supports this clone. V gene TRBV14 combines with J gene TRBJ2-7; 7 nucleotides line up with TRBD1. This CDR3 region has 14 residues. Trimming removed 8 bases from V and 1 base from J; junction bases left unmatched: 8. Germline lookup yields CDR1 SGHDN and CDR2 FVKESK. CDR3 protein: CASSDRVISYEQYF. CDR3 coding DNA: TGTGCCAGCTCCGACAGGGTAATATCCTACGAGCAGTACTTC.

V and J are TRBV7-3 and TRBJ2-5; D gene ambiguous. Germline V gives CDR1 SGHTA, CDR2 FQGTGA. Trimming shortened V by 4 bases and J by 0 bases, and 3 bases separated the two germline ends. The CDR3 spans 12 residues. The CDR3 loop is CASSWYQETQYF. CDR3 sequence (DNA): TGTGCCAGCAGCTGGTACCAAGAGACCCAGTACTTC.

This clone was recorded once. The chain joins TRBV28 to TRBJ1-1, with TRBD1 identical over 7 bases. The J segment lost 11 bases and the V segment lost 7 bases, leaving 16 bases of the junction unmatched. This CDR3 spans 14 amino acids. In germline, CDR1 is MDHEN, CDR2 SYDVKM. CDR3 amino acids: CASTPDRGHPEAFF. The CDR3, as DNA: TGTGCCAGCACCCCAGATAGGGGGCACCCCGAGGCTTTCTTT.

The chain uses TRBV10-1 and TRBJ1-4; D perhaps matches TRBD1 (5 bases). Germline CDR1 and CDR2: WNHNN and SYGVQD (reference sequence). Trimming cost V 0 bases and J 2 bases, with 19 bases left between them. The CDR3 extends over 19 amino acids. The CDR3 sequence: CASSESVQGLVATNEKLFF. The CDR3 DNA is TGCGCCAGCAGTGAGTCAGTGCAGGGTTTAGTTGCGACTAATGAAAAACTGTTTTTT.

The V call is TRBV21-1, the J call TRBJ2-7; no DNA check was done on the table's D call, TRBD1. TRBV21-1 is recorded as a pseudogene. This CDR3 is 16 amino acids long. The CDR3: CASSHRDSLLSYEQYF. Written as DNA, the CDR3 is TGTGCCAGCAGCCACCGGGACAGCCTTTTATCCTACGAGCAGTACTTC.

In DNA, the CDR3 is TGTGCCATCAGTCAGGACAGGGGTAACTATGGCTACACCTTC. As protein: CAISQDRGNYGYTF. The V and J genes are TRBV10-3 and TRBJ1-2; 9 bases align to TRBD1. Germline lookup yields CDR1 ENHRY and CDR2 SYGVKD. This CDR3 has 14 amino acids. V dropped 5 bases and J dropped 1; count of bases not matched to a gene: 2.

The V call is TRBV7-9, the J call TRBJ1-1; no reliable D call. Germline V gene lookup returns CDR1 SEHNR and CDR2 FQNEAQ (reference sequence). The CDR3 loop spans 13 amino acids. The V gene lost 1 base and the J gene lost 10 bases, with 13 bases spanning the gap. The CDR3 spells CASSLEVGRGAFF. The CDR3, as DNA: TGTGCCAGCAGCTTAGAGGTTGGGCGAGGAGCTTTCTTT.

The chain has TRBV9 and TRBJ2-7, with a weak D call TRBD1 (5 bases). CDR1 is SGDLS and CDR2 is YYNGEE in the germline V gene. V was pared by 3 bases and J by 3 bases, with 16 bases between. This CDR3 contains 15 residues. CDR3 amino acids: CASSARSDSYYEQYF. CDR3 sequence (DNA): TGTGCCAGCAGCGCTAGATCAGACAGTTACTACGAGCAGTACTTC. Full variable domain (outside the CDR3, taken from reference TRBV9 and TRBJ2-7): DSGVTQTPKHLITATGQRVTLRCSPRSGDLSVYWYQQSLDQGLQFLIQYYNGEERAKGNILERFSAQQFPDLHSELNLSSLELGDSALYFCASSARSDSYYEQYFGPGTRLTVT.